Here is one TCR beta chain with its context. Its target is unknown. Sequencing was performed with immunoSEQ multiplex PCR; in TCRdb, only in-frame clones are kept and a portion is missing. The sample includes about 76,000 clones, approximately 91% of them seen just once. This entry comes from a study of OX40 agonist ivuxolimab in advanced cancers. Study in general: Patients with prior anti-PD-1, anti-PD-L1 or anti-CTLA-4 therapy were eligible; 40% to 45% had some. General study findings and limits: In the 0.1 to 3.0 mg/kg range, CD4+ and CD8+ blood T cells had expanded clonally by week 6.

Germline V gene lookup returns CDR1 KGHSH and CDR2 LQKENI. Trimming removed 2 bases at V and 0 bases at J, with 12 bases between. This CDR3 contains 16 residues. Sample: CD4+ or CD8+ T cells sorted from blood, taken in a trial of the OX40 agonist ivuxolimab. This receptor was identified in an adult with an advanced solid tumor such as melanoma, head and neck, liver or kidney cancer. The chain carries TRBV18 and TRBJ2-3; unclear D gene. CDR3 protein: CASSPVASPSTDTQYF. CDR3 in DNA: TGTGCCAGCTCACCAGTCGCCTCCCCTAGCACAGATACGCAGTATTTT.